These T cell receptor beta chains were read from a single sample in a study of glioma-infiltrating T cells. TCRdb called the multiplex PCR reads again in MiXCR, with one record for every CDR3 protein. The sample consists of roughly 190,000 distinct CDR3 sequences, roughly a third of them appearing once. Sequencing was done on a sample of glioma tissue, nonneoplastic brain tissue, or PBMCs (not recorded which). Receptor source: a human donor with low-grade glioma or glioblastoma, undergoing nonglioma brain surgery, or in good health (not recorded which). Both conserved end residues are part of each CDR3. D genes are given only for firm matches. Clone size, where shown, is once, few, many, or a class for clones that have expanded.

TRBJ2-3 many TRBV12-3/TRBV12-4 - CASSLAETDTQYF TGTGCCAGCAGTTTGGCTGAAACAGATACGCAGTATTTT
TRBJ2-2 few TRBV7-7 TRBD1 CASSFLDRGQGTGELFF TGTGCTAGCAGCTTCTTAGACAGGGGGCAAGGCACCGGGGAGCTGTTTTTT
TRBJ2-5 many TRBV7-2 - CASAVGRATETQYF TGTGCCAGCGCGGTGGGAAGGGCCACGGAGACCCAGTACTTC
TRBJ2-3 many TRBV20-1 TRBD2 CSAIVAGVDTQYF TGCAGTGCTATCGTAGCGGGAGTAGATACGCAGTATTTT
TRBJ2-3 many TRBV27 - CASSPLYYGTDTQYF TGTGCCAGCAGTCCCCTTTACTACGGGACAGATACGCAGTATTTT
TRBJ2-1 many TRBV12-5 - CASGLGPDYLFF TGTGCTAGTGGTTTGGGACCGGACTATCTGTTCTTC
TRBJ2-7 many TRBV7-9 - CASSATASEQYF TGTGCCAGCAGCGCCACTGCTTCCGAGCAGTACTTC
TRBJ2-3 - TRBV19 - CACRGAGADTQYF TGTGCCTGTCGGGGGGCTGGGGCAGATACGCAGTATTTT
TRBJ2-3 many TRBV6-5 - CASSYAKTDTQYF TGTGCCAGCAGTTACGCTAAAACAGATACGCAGTATTTT
TRBJ2-7 many TRBV7-2 TRBD1 CASSPRQGLNEQYF TGTGCCAGCAGCCCACGACAGGGTCTGAACGAGCAGTACTTC
TRBJ2-5 many TRBV7-2 TRBD1 CASSLARGQVWETQYF TGTGCCAGCAGCTTAGCGAGGGGACAGGTTTGGGAGACCCAGTACTTC
TRBJ1-5 - TRBV6-6 - CASSYSYLQPQNF TGTGCCAGCAGTTACTCGTACCTTCAGCCCCAGAATTTT
TRBJ1-6 many TRBV6-5 TRBD1 CASSYPGQGANSPLHF TGTGCCAGCAGTTACCCGGGACAGGGGGCTAATTCACCCCTCCACTTT
TRBJ1-1 - TRBV20-1 TRBD1 CRSTRGQIDTEAFF TGCAGAAGCACCAGGGGGCAGATCGACACTGAAGCTTTCTTT
TRBJ2-7 many TRBV7-2 - CASSLVVVGLHSYEQYF TGTGCCAGCAGCTTAGTCGTCGTTGGACTTCACTCCTACGAGCAGTACTTC
TRBJ2-1 many TRBV20-1 TRBD1 CSAKGQGGNEQFF TGCAGTGCCAAGGGACAGGGGGGCAATGAGCAGTTCTTC
TRBJ2-1 - TRBV5-6 - CASSFRREQFF TGTGCCAGCAGCTTCCGTAGGGAGCAGTTCTTC
TRBJ2-7 many TRBV6-2/TRBV6-3 - CASRPLVLRAQEQYF TGTGCCAGCAGGCCCCTCGTGTTGAGGGCCCAAGAGCAGTACTTC
TRBJ2-7 - TRBV6-2/TRBV6-3 - CVSSQAGDVRSSYEQYF TGTGTTAGCAGTCAGGCTGGAGATGTTCGGAGCTCCTACGAGCAGTACTTC
TRBJ2-7 many TRBV5-1 - CASSLRDKSYEQYF TGCGCCAGCAGCCTAAGAGACAAATCCTACGAGCAGTACTTC
TRBJ2-3 - TRBV9 - CASSVVTDTQYF TGTGCCAGCAGCGTAGTGACGGATACGCAGTATTTT
TRBJ2-5 many TRBV7-2 - CASSSGLFQETQYF TGTGCCAGCAGCTCCGGACTGTTTCAAGAGACCCAGTACTTC
TRBJ1-3 many TRBV7-9 - CASSPGIRIKNTIYF TGTGCCAGCAGTCCCGGGATCCGGATAAAGAACACCATATATTTT
TRBJ1-3 many TRBV7-2 - CASTPRGAGGNTIYF TGTGCCAGCACGCCACGGGGGGCGGGCGGAAACACCATATATTTT
TRBJ2-7 many TRBV7-9 - CASSPTQGGTYEQYF TGTGCCAGCAGCCCTACCCAGGGCGGGACCTACGAGCAGTACTTC
TRBJ1-1 many TRBV28 TRBD1 CATSPGTVNTEAFF TGTGCCACCTCACCCGGGACAGTGAACACTGAAGCTTTCTTT
TRBJ1-5 many TRBV12-3/TRBV12-4 - CASSSRGNQPQHF TGTGCCAGCAGTTCTCGAGGCAATCAGCCCCAGCATTTT
TRBJ1-2 many TRBV20-1 - CSARDTSIGGISYTF TGCAGTGCTAGAGACACCTCGATCGGGGGCATTAGCTACACCTTC
TRBJ2-3 many TRBV6-2/TRBV6-3 - CASRNSGRLGDTQYF TGTGCCAGCAGAAATAGCGGTCGCCTGGGTGATACGCAGTATTTT
TRBJ2-3 - TRBV4-1 TRBD2 CASRQEGLAGGLRDTQYF TGCGCCAGCAGGCAAGAAGGGTTAGCGGGAGGTCTTCGGGATACGCAGTATTTT
TRBJ2-5 - TRBV7-2 - CAVQTVRGGQETQYF TGTGCCGTCCAAACCGTAAGGGGGGGGCAAGAGACCCAGTACTTC
TRBJ2-7 many TRBV7-9 TRBD2 CASSLVAGEQYF TGTGCCAGCAGCTTAGTAGCGGGAGAGCAGTACTTC
TRBJ2-4 few TRBV4-1 TRBD1 CASSQEPGTAQNIQYF TGCGCCAGCAGCCAAGAACCCGGGACAGCTCAAAACATTCAGTACTTC
TRBJ2-3 - TRBV27 TRBD2 CASSKVLATSTDTQDF TGTGCCAGCAGTAAGGTACTAGCGACGAGCACAGATACGCAGGATTTT
TRBJ2-1 many TRBV20-1 - CSGQPTLLAYNEQFF TGCAGTGGGCAGCCGACCTTGCTGGCCTACAATGAGCAGTTCTTC
TRBJ2-1 few TRBV19 - CASRVDREGYNEQFF TGTGCCAGTAGGGTCGACAGGGAGGGGTACAATGAGCAGTTCTTC
TRBJ2-4 - TRBV27 TRBD1 CASTPDRGCKNIQYF TGTGCCAGCACTCCCGACAGGGGATGCAAAAACATTCAGTACTTC
TRBJ2-7 - TRBV7-3 - CASSLHLAADQYF TGTGCCAGCAGCTTGCACTTGGCGGCAGACCAGTACTTC
TRBJ2-1 - TRBV10-3 TRBD2 CAISSSGRGNEQFF TGTGCCATCAGCTCTAGCGGGAGGGGGAATGAGCAGTTCTTC
TRBJ2-1 - TRBV6-2/TRBV6-3 TRBD2 CASSSTTSGGYNEQFF TGTGCCAGCAGTTCCACGACTAGCGGGGGTTACAATGAGCAGTTCTTC
TRBJ1-5 many TRBV28 - CASTDRNQPQHF TGTGCCAGCACAGATAGGAATCAGCCCCAGCATTTT
TRBJ2-3 many TRBV6-4 TRBD2 CAIPRLAEFTDTQYF TGTGCCATACCGAGACTAGCGGAATTCACAGATACGCAGTATTTT
TRBJ2-5 - TRBV29-1 TRBD1 CSVELGTVRETQYF TGCAGCGTTGAGCTTGGGACAGTCCGAGAGACCCAGTACTTC
TRBJ2-1 many TRBV27 TRBD2 CASSSRSGRAYNEQFF TGTGCCAGCAGTTCCCGCAGCGGGAGGGCCTACAATGAGCAGTTCTTC
TRBJ1-2 few TRBV4-1 - CASSQAGTTLGAYGYTF TGCGCCAGCAGCCAAGCCGGCACCACCTTGGGGGCCTATGGCTACACCTTC
TRBJ2-1 many TRBV24-1 TRBD2 CATSAPGGNEQFF TGTGCCACCAGTGCCCCGGGGGGCAATGAGCAGTTCTTC
TRBJ2-5 few TRBV5-4 - CASSLRTYKETQYF TGTGCCAGCAGCTTGCGGACATACAAAGAGACCCAGTACTTC
TRBJ1-2 few TRBV4-3 - CASSQDRGVGPSYGYTF TGCGCCAGCAGCCAAGACCGGGGGGTAGGGCCTTCCTATGGCTACACCTTC
TRBJ2-2 - TRBV19 - CASRFDGYTGELFF TGTGCCAGTAGGTTTGACGGATACACCGGGGAGCTGTTTTTT
TRBJ2-7 many TRBV7-2 TRBD2 CASSQRTSVAYEQYF TGTGCCAGCAGCCAACGGACTAGCGTGGCTTACGAGCAGTACTTC
TRBJ2-1 once TRBV2 - CASTLNEQFF TGTGCCAGCACCCTAAATGAGCAGTTCTTC
TRBJ2-1 - TRBV19 TRBD2 CSSSIRAGSDNEQFF TGTTCCAGTAGTATCCGAGCGGGAAGTGACAATGAGCAGTTCTTC
TRBJ2-5 many TRBV7-2 - CASSLALASQETQYF TGTGCCAGCAGCTTAGCTCTAGCGTCCCAAGAGACCCAGTACTTC
TRBJ2-7 - TRBV7-2 - CASSLARGGGFYEQYF TGTGCCAGCAGCTTAGCTCGAGGAGGGGGTTTCTACGAGCAGTACTTC
TRBJ2-3 - TRBV4-3 - CSSSPRGGGREPDTQYF TGCTCCAGCAGCCCTAGGGGGGGCGGGAGAGAGCCAGATACGCAGTATTTT
TRBJ1-1 - TRBV7-2 - CAISLWAESTEAFF TGTGCCATCAGCTTATGGGCGGAGAGCACTGAAGCTTTCTTT
TRBJ2-1 many TRBV2 TRBD1 CASPGTAESWNNEQFF TGTGCCAGCCCCGGGACAGCGGAGAGTTGGAACAATGAGCAGTTCTTC
TRBJ2-3 - TRBV2 TRBD2 CASSEFQTSGGGTQYF TGTGCCAGCAGTGAGTTCCAGACTAGCGGGGGAGGTACGCAGTATTTT
TRBJ2-2 few TRBV28 - CASGPRNWGRTGELFF TGTGCCAGCGGCCCGAGAAATTGGGGCCGCACCGGGGAGCTGTTTTTT
TRBJ2-5 - TRBV29-1 - CSVAVSYQETQYF TGCAGCGTTGCTGTTAGTTACCAAGAGACCCAGTACTTC